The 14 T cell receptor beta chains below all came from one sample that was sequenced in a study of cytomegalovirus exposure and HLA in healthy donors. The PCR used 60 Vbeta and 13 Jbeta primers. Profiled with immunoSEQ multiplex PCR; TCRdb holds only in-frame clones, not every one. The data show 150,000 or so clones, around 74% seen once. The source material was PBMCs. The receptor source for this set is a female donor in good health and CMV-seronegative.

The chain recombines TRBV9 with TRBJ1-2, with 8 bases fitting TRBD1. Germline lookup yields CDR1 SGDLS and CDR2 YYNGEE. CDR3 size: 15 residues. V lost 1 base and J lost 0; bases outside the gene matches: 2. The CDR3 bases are TGTGCCAGCAGCGTACAGGACAGGGCTAACTATGGCTACACCTTC. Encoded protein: CASSVQDRANYGYTF.

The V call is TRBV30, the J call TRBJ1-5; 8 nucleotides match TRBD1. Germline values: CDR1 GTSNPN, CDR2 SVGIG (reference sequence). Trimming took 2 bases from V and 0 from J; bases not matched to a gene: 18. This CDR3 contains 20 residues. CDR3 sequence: CAWSHPSFRDRSFSNQPQHF. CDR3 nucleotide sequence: TGTGCCTGGAGTCACCCCAGCTTCCGGGACAGGAGTTTTAGCAATCAGCCCCAGCATTTT.

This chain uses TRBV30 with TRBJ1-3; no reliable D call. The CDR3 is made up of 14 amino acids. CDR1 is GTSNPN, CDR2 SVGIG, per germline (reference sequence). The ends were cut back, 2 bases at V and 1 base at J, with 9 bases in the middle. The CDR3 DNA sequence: TGTGCCTGGAGTCCGTCCTTTTCTGGAAACACCATATATTTT. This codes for CAWSPSFSGNTIYF. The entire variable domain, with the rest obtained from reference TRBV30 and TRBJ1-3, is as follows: SQTIHQWPATLVQPVGSPLSLECTVEGTSNPNLYWYRQAAGRGLQLLFYSVGIGQISSEVPQNLSASRPQDRQFILSSKKLLLSDSGFYLCAWSPSFSGNTIYFGEGSWLTVV.

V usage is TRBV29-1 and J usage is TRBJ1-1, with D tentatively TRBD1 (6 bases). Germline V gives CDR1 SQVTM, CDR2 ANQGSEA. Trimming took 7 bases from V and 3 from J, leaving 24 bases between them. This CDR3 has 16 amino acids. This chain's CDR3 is CSAELQVLTGYTEAFF. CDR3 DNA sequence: TGCAGCGCCGAGCTGCAGGTTCTGACAGGTTACACTGAAGCTTTCTTT.

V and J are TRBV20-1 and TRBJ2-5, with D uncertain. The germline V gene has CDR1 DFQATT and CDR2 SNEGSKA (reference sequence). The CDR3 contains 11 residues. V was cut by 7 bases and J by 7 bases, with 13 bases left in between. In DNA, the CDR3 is TGCAGTGGTCAGGCGATGGGGACCCAGTACTTC. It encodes CSGQAMGTQYF.

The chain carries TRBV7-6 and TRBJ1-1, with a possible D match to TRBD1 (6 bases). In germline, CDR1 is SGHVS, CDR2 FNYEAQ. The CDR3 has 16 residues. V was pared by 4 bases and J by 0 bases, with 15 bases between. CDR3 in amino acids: CASSSWTAKMNTEAFF. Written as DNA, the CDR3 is TGTGCCAGCAGCTCGTGGACAGCTAAGATGAACACTGAAGCTTTCTTT.

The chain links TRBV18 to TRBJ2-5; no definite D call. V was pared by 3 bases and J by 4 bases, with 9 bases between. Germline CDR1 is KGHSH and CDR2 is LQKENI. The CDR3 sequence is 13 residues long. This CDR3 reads CASSPSTRETQYF. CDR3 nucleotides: TGTGCCAGCTCACCGTCAACAAGAGAGACCCAGTACTTC.

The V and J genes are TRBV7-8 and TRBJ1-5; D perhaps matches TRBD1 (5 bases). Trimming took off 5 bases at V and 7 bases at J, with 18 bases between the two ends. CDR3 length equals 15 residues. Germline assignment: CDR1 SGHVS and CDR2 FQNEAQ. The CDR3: CASSPIRQGKQPQHF. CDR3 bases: TGTGCCAGCAGCCCTATCCGGCAGGGAAAACAGCCCCAGCATTTT. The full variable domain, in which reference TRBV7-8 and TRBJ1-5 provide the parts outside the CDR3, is GAGVSQSPRYKVAKRGQDVALRCDPISGHVSLFWYQQALGQGPEFLTYFQNEAQLDKSGLPSDRFFAERPEGSVSTLKIQRTQQEDSAVYLCASSPIRQGKQPQHFGDGTRLSIL.

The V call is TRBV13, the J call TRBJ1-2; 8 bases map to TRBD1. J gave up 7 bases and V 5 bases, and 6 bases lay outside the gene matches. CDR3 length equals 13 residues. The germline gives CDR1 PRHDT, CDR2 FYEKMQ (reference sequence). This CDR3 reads CASSPQGAPGYTF. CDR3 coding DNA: TGTGCCAGCAGCCCCCAGGGGGCGCCTGGCTACACCTTC.

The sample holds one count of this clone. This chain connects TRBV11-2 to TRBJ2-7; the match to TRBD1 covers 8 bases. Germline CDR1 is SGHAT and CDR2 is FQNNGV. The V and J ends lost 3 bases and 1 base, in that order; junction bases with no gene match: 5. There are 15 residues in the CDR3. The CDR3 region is CASSLFNRGSYEQYF. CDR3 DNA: TGTGCCAGCAGCTTGTTTAACAGGGGGTCCTACGAGCAGTACTTC.

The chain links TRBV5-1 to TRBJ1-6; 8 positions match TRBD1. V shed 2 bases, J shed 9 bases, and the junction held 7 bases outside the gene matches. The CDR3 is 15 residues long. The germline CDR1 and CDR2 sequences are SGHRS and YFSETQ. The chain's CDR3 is CASSFRTGTGSPLHF. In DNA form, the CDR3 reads TGCGCCAGCAGCTTCAGGACAGGGACCGGTTCACCCCTCCACTTT.

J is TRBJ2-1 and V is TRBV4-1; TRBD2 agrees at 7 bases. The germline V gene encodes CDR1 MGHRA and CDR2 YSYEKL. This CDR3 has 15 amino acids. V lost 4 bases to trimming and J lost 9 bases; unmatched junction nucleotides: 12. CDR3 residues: CASSPPLSGSGEQFF. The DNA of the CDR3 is TGCGCCAGCAGCCCTCCCCTTAGCGGGTCGGGTGAGCAGTTCTTC.

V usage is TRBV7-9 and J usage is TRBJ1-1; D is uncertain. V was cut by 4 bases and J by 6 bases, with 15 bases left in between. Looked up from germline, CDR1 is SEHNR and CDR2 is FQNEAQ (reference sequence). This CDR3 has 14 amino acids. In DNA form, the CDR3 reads TGTGCCAGCAGCTCGCTACGGTTTTCTTCTGAAGCTTTCTTT. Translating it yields CASSSLRFSSEAFF.

The CDR3 sequence is CAIRGGQGITEAFF. The CDR3 DNA reads TGTGCCATCAGAGGAGGACAGGGGATCACTGAAGCTTTCTTT. This chain joins TRBV10-3 and TRBJ1-1; 9 bases are a match to TRBD1. The CDR3 spans 14 residues. Trimming removed 6 bases from V and 4 bases from J; junction bases left unmatched: 6. Looked up from germline, CDR1 is ENHRY and CDR2 is SYGVKD.